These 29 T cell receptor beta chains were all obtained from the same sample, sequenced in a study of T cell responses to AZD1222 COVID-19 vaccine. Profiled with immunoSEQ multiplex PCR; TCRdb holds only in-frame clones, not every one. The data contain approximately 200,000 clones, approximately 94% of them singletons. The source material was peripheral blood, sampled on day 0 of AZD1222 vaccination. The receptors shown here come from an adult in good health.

CDR3 in amino acids: CAITRTPSSGNTIYF. The DNA of the CDR3 is TGTGCCATCACCCGGACGCCGAGCTCTGGAAACACCATATATTTT. The chain combines TRBV10-3 with TRBJ1-3; no definite D call. Germline V CDR1 and CDR2: ENHRY, SYGVKD. Trimming cost V 7 bases and J 0 bases, with 13 bases left between them. The CDR3 has 15 amino acids.

The CDR3 spells CASSPDRGLAFF. The CDR3 nucleotides read TGCGCCAGCAGCCCTGACAGGGGGCTCGCTTTCTTT. The V and J genes are TRBV5-1 and TRBJ1-1; 10 nucleotides line up with TRBD1. With V trimmed by 4 bases and J by 11 bases, 5 bases remained unmatched. Germline CDR1 and CDR2: SGHRS and YFSETQ. The CDR3 loop spans 12 amino acids.

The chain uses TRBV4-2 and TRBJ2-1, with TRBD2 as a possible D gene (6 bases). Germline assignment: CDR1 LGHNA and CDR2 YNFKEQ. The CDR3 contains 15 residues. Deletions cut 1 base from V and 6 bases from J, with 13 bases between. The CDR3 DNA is TGTGCCAGCAGCCAAGGACACCGGGACTCCAATGAGCAGTTCTTC. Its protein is CASSQGHRDSNEQFF.

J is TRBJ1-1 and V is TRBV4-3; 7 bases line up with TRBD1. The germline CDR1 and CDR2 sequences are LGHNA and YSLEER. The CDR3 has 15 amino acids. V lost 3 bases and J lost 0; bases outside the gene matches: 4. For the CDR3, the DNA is TGCGCCAGCAGCCAGCCGGGACAGTTGAACACTGAAGCTTTCTTT. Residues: CASSQPGQLNTEAFF.

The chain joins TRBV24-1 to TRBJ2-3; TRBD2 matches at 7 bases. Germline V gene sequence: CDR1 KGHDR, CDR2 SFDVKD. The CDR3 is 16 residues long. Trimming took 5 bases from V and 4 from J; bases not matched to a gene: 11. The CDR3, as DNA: TGTGCCACCAGTGCCCTAGGCGGGAGAAGCTCAGATACGCAGTATTTT. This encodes CATSALGGRSSDTQYF.

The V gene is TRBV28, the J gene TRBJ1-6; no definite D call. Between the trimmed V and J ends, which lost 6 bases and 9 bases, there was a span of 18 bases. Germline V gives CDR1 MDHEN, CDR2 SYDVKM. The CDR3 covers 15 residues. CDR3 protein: CASSPPPGAISPLHF. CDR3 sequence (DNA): TGTGCCAGCAGCCCGCCCCCGGGCGCCATTTCACCCCTCCACTTT.

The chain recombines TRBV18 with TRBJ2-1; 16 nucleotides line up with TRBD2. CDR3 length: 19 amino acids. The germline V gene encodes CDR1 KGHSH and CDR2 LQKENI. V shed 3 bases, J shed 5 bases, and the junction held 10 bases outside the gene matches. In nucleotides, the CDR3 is TGTGCCAGCTCACCTACCGGGACTAGCGGGAGGGCCGACCACAATGAGCAGTTCTTC. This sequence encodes CASSPTGTSGRADHNEQFF.

The CDR3 DNA reads TGTGCCAGCAGGCGAGGGGGCGGGGACACAGATACGCAGTATTTT. As protein: CASRRGGGDTDTQYF. The chain uses TRBV7-2 and TRBJ2-3, with D tentatively TRBD1 (7 bases). V shed 6 bases and J shed 2 bases, with 15 bases lying between them. Germline CDR1 is SGHTA and CDR2 is FQGNSA. This CDR3 spans 15 amino acids.

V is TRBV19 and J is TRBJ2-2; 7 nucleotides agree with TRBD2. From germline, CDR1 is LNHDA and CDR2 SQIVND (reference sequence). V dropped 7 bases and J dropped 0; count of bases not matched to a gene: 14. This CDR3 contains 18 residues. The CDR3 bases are TGTGCCAGTATCTCAACCTCCCCGGGGAGGGCGAACACCGGGGAGCTGTTTTTT. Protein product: CASISTSPGRANTGELFF. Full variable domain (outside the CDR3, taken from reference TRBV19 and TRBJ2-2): DGGITQSPKYLFRKEGQNVTLSCEQNLNHDAMYWYRQDPGQGLRLIYYSQIVNDFQKGDIAEGYSVSREKKESFPLTVTSAQKNPTAFYLCASISTSPGRANTGELFFGEGSRLTVL.

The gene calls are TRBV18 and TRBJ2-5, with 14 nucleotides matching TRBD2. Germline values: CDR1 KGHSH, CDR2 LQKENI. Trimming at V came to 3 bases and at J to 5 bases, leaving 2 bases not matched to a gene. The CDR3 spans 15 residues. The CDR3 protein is CASSPGLAGVETQYF. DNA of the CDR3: TGTGCCAGCTCACCGGGACTAGCGGGAGTGGAGACCCAGTACTTC.

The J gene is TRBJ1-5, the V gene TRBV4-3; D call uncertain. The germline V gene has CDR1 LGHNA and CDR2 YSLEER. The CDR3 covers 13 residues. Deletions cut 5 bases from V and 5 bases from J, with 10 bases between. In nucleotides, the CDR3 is TGCGCCAGCAGCGAGAGCACTTATCAGCCCCAGCATTTT. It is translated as CASSESTYQPQHF.

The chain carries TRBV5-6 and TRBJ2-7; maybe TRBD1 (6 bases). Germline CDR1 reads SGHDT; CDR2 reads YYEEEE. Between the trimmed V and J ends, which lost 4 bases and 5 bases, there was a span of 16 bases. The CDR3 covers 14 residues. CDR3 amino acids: CASSHDIRGNEQYF. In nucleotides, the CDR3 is TGTGCCAGCAGCCACGATATAAGGGGGAACGAGCAGTACTTC.

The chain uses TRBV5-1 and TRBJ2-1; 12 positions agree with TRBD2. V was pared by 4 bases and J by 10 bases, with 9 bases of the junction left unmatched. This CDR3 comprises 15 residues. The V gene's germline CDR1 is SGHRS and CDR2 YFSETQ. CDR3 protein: CASSPRTSGMGEQFF. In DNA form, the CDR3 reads TGCGCCAGCAGCCCTCGGACTAGCGGGATGGGGGAGCAGTTCTTC.

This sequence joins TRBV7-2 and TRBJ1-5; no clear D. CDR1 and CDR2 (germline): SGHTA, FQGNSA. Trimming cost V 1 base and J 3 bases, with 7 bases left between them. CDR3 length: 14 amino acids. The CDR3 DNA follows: TGTGCCAGCAGCTTAGACCTCGTCAATCAGCCCCAGCATTTT. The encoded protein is CASSLDLVNQPQHF. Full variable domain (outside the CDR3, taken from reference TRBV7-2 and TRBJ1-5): GAGVSQSPSNKVTEKGKDVELRCDPISGHTALYWYRQSLGQGLEFLIYFQGNSAPDKSGLPSDRFSAERTGGSVSTLTIQRTQQEDSAVYLCASSLDLVNQPQHFGDGTRLSIL.

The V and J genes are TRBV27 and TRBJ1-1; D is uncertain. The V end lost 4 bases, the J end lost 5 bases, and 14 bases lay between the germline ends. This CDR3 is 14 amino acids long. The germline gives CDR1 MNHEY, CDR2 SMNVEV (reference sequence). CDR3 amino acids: CASSYSPAGTEAFF. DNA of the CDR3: TGTGCCAGCAGTTATTCCCCTGCGGGGACTGAAGCTTTCTTT.

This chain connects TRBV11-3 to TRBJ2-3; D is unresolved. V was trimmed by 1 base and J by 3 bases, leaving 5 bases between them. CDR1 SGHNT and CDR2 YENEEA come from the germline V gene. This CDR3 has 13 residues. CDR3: CASSLVDTDTQYF. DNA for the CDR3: TGTGCCAGCAGCTTAGTAGATACAGATACGCAGTATTTT.

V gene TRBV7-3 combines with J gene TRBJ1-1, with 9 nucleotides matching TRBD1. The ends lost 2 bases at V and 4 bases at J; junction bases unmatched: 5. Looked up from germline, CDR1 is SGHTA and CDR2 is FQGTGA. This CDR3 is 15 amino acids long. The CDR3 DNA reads TGTGCCAGCAGCTTAGGACAGGGGTCTGTCACTGAAGCTTTCTTT. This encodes CASSLGQGSVTEAFF.

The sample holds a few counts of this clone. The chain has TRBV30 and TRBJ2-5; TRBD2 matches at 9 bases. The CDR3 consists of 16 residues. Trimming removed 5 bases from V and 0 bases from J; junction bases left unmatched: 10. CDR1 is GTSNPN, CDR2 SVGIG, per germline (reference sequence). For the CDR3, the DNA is TGTGCCTGGGGCGCCGGACTAGCGAGGTACCAAGAGACCCAGTACTTC. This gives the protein CAWGAGLARYQETQYF.

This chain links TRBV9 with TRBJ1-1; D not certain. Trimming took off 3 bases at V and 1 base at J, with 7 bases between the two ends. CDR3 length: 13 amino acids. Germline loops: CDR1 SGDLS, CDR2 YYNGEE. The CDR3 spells CASSARSNTEAFF. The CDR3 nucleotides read TGTGCCAGCAGCGCCCGCTCGAACACTGAAGCTTTCTTT.

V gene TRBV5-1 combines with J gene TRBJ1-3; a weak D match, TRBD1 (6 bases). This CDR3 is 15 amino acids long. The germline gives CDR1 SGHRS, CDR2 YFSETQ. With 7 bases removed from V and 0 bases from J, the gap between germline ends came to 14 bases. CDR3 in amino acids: CASSEGGRSGNTIYF. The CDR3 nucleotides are TGCGCCAGCTCAGAAGGGGGACGCTCTGGAAACACCATATATTTT.

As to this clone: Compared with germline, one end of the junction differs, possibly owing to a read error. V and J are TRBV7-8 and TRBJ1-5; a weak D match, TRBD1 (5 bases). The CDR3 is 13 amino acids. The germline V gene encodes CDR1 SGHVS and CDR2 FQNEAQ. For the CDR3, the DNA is TGTGCCAGCAGCCTAGCGGGGGATCAGCCCCAGCATTTT. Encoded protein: CASSLAGDQPQHF.

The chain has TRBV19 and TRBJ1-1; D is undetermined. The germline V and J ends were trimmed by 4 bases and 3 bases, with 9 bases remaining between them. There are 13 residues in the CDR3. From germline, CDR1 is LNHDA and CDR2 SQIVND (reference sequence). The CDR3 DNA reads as TGTGCCAGTAGTACCCCGTGGGACACTGAAGCTTTCTTT. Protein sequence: CASSTPWDTEAFF.

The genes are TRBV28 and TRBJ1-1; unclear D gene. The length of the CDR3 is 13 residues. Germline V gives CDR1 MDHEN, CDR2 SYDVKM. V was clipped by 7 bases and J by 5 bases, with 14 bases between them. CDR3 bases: TGTGCCAGCACCACGGACGGACGGACTGAAGCTTTCTTT. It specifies CASTTDGRTEAFF.

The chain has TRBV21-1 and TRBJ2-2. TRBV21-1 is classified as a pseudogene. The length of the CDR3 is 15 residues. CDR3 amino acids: CASSKAYLYDGELFF. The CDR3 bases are TGTGCCAGCAGCAAAGCGTACCTGTACGACGGGGAGCTGTTTTTT.

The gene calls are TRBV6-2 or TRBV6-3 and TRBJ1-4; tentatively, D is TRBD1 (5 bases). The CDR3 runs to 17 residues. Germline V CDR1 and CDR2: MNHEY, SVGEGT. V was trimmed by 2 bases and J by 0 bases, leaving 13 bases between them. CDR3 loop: CASSYKGTAATNEKLFF. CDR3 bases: TGTGCCAGCAGTTACAAAGGGACGGCTGCAACTAATGAAAAACTGTTTTTT.

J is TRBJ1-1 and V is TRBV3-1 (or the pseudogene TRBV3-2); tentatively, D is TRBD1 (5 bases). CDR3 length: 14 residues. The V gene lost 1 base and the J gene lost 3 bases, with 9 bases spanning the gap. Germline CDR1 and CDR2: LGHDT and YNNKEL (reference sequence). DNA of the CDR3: TGTGCCAGCAGCCAAGCCGGGGGGTACACTGAAGCTTTCTTT. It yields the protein CASSQAGGYTEAFF.

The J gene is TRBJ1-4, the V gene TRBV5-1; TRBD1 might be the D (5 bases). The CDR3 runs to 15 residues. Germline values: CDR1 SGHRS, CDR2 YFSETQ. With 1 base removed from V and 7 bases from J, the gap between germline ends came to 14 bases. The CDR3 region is CASSLSGTGSEKLFF. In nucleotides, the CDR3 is TGCGCCAGCAGCTTGAGTGGGACGGGAAGTGAAAAACTGTTTTTT. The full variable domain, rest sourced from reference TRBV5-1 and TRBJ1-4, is KAGVTQTPRYLIKTRGQQVTLSCSPISGHRSVSWYQQTPGQGLQFLFEYFSETQRNKGNFPGRFSGRQFSNSRSEMNVSTLELGDSALYLCASSLSGTGSEKLFFGSGTQLSVL.

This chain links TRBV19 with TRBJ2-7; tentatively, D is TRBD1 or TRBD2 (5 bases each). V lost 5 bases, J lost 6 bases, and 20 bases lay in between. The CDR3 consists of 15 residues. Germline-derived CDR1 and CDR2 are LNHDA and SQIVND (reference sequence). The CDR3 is CASSATGRSSTEQYF. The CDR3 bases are TGTGCCAGTAGTGCGACGGGGCGTAGTTCGACCGAGCAGTACTTC.

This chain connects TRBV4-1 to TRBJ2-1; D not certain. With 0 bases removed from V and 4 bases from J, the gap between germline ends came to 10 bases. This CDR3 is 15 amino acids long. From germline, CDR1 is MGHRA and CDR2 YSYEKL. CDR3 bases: TGCGCCAGCAGCCAAGATCGGACCATATACAATGAGCAGTTCTTC. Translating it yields CASSQDRTIYNEQFF.